Following are 2 T cell receptor beta chains from one sample sequenced in a study of T-cell reconstitution after alpha-beta-depleted transplantation in children. This sample's TCRbeta library carried unique molecular identifier barcodes. TCRdb analysed the PCR reads with MiXCR anew, one entry per CDR3 protein. The table has fewer than 3,000 distinct CDR3 sequences, 20% seen once; the top ten hold around two fifths. The starting material was PBMCs, mostly from graft donor cells, obtained 60 days after TCRalphabeta/CD19-depleted stem cell transplant. The source is a female patient aged 5 to 17 who had a stem cell transplant for acute lymphoblastic leukemia, so the T cells may come from the graft donor.

This clonotype was seen repeatedly, ten times or more. The chain links TRBV9 to TRBJ1-6, with D unresolved. CDR1 is SGDLS and CDR2 is YYNGEE in the germline V gene. V was trimmed by 3 bases and J by 0 bases, leaving 13 bases between them. CDR3 length equals 17 residues. The CDR3 is CASSGTRRASYNSPLHF. The CDR3 DNA sequence: TGTGCCAGCAGCGGGACCAGAAGGGCCTCCTATAATTCACCCCTCCACTTT.

This clonotype was observed many times. At one of its ends the junction is not consistent with the germline gene, which may arise from a read error. The genes are TRBV5-1 and TRBJ1-4, with D possibly being TRBD1 (5 bases). This CDR3 spans 14 amino acids. Per the germline V gene, CDR1 is SGHRS and CDR2 is YFSETQ. The CDR3 sequence is CASCFGDPGEKLFF. DNA for the CDR3: TGCGCCAGCTGCTTTGGGGACCCCGGCGAAAAACTGTTTTTT.